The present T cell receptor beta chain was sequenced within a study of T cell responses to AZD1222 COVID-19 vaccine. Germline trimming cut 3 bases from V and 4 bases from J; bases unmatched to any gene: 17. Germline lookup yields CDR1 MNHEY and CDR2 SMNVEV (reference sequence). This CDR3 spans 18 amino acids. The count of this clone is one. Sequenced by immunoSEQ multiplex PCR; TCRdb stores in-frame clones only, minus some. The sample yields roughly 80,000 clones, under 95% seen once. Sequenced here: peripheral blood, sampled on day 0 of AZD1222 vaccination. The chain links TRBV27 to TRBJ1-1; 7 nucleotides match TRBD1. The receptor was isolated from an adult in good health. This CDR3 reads CASSLRGAMRGRVTEAFF. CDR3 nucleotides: TGTGCCAGCAGTTTGCGGGGAGCAATGAGGGGGCGCGTCACTGAAGCTTTCTTT.